This entry is about one T cell receptor beta chain. These data are taken from a study of regulatory T cells in long-lasting Graves disease. Arm-PCR of CDR3 regions and iRepertoire HTBI primers were used to build TCR beta libraries. Each CDR3 protein is one row after TCRdb ran MiXCR on the multiplex PCR reads. The data contain around 250,000 distinct CDR3 sequences, 18% of them seen just once; the ten biggest clones take up less than 15%. V lost 5 bases to trimming and J lost 5 bases, with 19 bases between them. This CDR3 is built from 16 residues. Germline values: CDR1 MNHEY, CDR2 SMNVEV (reference sequence). Time point specified: newly diagnosed GD, antithyroid drugs for less than 3 months. Scientists built the TCR library using RNA that was extracted from PBMCs. The sample also formed part of further work on T cells in Graves' hyperthyroidism and ophthalmopathy.

Sequencing used peripheral blood mononuclear cells (PBMCs), obtained at new diagnosis, from a patient treated with antithyroid drugs. The V and J genes are TRBV27 and TRBJ1-5, with no clear D. The sequence derives from a woman aged 25 to 39 with Graves disease. The CDR3 here is CASSPARTLVDQPQHF. CDR3 nucleotide sequence: TGTGCCAGCAGTCCAGCGCGGACGCTGGTCGATCAGCCCCAGCATTTT.